The T cell receptor (beta chain) described here comes from a study of T cell responses to AZD1222 COVID-19 vaccine. The study, taken as a whole, reports: Females outnumbered males among donors, who were mostly white British; clonal diversity was possibly underestimated.

For this clone: Its target is unknown.

The germline CDR1 and CDR2 sequences are LNHDA and SQIVND (reference sequence). Trimming cost V 3 bases and J 0 bases; bases outside gene matches: 8. This CDR3 spans 17 amino acids. The protocol was immunoSEQ multiplex PCR, while the TCRdb copy is restricted to in-frame clones and leaves out a portion. In the table there are fewer than 200,000 clones, about 89% of which are singletons. The chain employs TRBV19 and TRBJ1-5; the match to TRBD1 covers 7 bases. The sequence was collected from an adult in good health. The material was peripheral blood, obtained on day 0 of AZD1222 vaccination. CDR3 DNA: TGTGCCAGTAGTATCGGGACAGCCGCGTATAGCAATCAGCCCCAGCATTTT. Translated: CASSIGTAAYSNQPQHF.